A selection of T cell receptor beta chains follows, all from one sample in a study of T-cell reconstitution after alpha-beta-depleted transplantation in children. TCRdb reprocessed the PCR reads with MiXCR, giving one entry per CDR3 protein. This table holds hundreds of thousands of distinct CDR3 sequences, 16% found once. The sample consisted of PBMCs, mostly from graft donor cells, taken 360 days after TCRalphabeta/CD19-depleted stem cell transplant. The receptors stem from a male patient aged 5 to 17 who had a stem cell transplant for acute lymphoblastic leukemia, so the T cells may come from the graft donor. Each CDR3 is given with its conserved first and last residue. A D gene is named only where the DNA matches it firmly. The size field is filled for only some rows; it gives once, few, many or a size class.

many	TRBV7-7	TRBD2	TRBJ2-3	TGTGCCAGCAGCCCATTAGCGGGACTTAGCACAGATACGCAGTATTTT	CASSPLAGLSTDTQYF
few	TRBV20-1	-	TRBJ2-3	TGCAGTGCTAGAGTTCCGGGAGATACGCAGTATTTT	CSARVPGDTQYF
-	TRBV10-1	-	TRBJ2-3	TGCGCCACCCGAAAGGCGGATACGCAGTATTTT	CATRKADTQYF
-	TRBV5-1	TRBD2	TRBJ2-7	TGCGCCAGCAGCCTGGAGGCTCTCAGAGATGTGTGGACTAGCGCCTCCTACGAGCAGTACTTC	CASSLEALRDVWTSASYEQYF
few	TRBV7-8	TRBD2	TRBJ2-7	TGTGCCAGCAGCTTGAGTACGACTAGCGGGAGGTCCTACGAGCAGTACTTC	CASSLSTTSGRSYEQYF
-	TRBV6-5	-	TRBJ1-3	TGTGCCAGCAGCCTAGTCGCGCCCGCAGGGAGCGGTGGAAACACCATATATTTT	CASSLVAPAGSGGNTIYF
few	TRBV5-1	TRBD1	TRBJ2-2	TGCGCCAGCAGCTCACACTTCGGGACAGCGAACACCGGGGAGCTGTTTTTT	CASSSHFGTANTGELFF
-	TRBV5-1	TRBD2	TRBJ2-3	TGCGCCAGCAGCCTGGTTCTAGCGGACGGCACAGATACGCAGTATTTT	CASSLVLADGTDTQYF
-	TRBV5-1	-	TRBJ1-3	TGCGCCAGCAGCGACAGCCGGCCCGAGGGAAACACCATATATTTT	CASSDSRPEGNTIYF
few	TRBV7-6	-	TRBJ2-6	TGTGCCAGCAGCTTAATCAGGGCGGGGGGGGCCAACGTCCTGACTTTC	CASSLIRAGGANVLTF
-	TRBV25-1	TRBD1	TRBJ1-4	TGTGCCAGCAGTGAAGGTTACAGGGGGAGAATGTCCAATGAAAAACTGTTTTTT	CASSEGYRGRMSNEKLFF
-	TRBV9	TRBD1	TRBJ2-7	TGTGCCAGCAGCCCCCAGGCCCGGACAGGGGAGCACGAGCAGTACTTC	CASSPQARTGEHEQYF
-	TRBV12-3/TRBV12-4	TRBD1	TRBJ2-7	TGTGCCAGCAGTTTCTTGACAGGGTCCTACGAGCAGTACTTC	CASSFLTGSYEQYF
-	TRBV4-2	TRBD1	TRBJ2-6	TGTGCCAGCAGCCAGCTACAGGGGGCACTCTCTGGGGCCAACGTCCTGACTTTC	CASSQLQGALSGANVLTF
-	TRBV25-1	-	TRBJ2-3	TGTGCCAGCAGTGAAGGGGGACTTGTGACAGATACGCAGTATTTT	CASSEGGLVTDTQYF
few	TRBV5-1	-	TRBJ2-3	TGCGCCAGCAACCAGCAGGCGTCCACAGATACGCAGTATTTT	CASNQQASTDTQYF
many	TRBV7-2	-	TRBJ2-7	TGTGCCAGCAGCACCTCTACACCGGGACTTGGGTCCTACGAGCAGTACTTC	CASSTSTPGLGSYEQYF
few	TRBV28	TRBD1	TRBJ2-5	TGTGCCAGCAGTTTACCCCAGACAGGGAGAGAAAACTTATTCTTC	CASSLPQTGRENLFF